These 28 T cell receptor beta chains were sequenced from one sample in a study of radiotherapy plus CTLA-4 blockade in lung cancer. Only in-frame clones appear in the TCRdb table, and some are missing; sequencing was by immunoSEQ multiplex PCR. The data show about 80,000 clones, 78% seen once. The source was peripheral blood, collected from a patient treated with radiotherapy plus ipilimumab. All receptors come from a human donor with non-small cell lung cancer whose response to radiotherapy plus ipilimumab could not be evaluated. Some clones in this sample may be carry-over from other donors' samples.

This clone came up a few times. The V and J genes are TRBV7-6 and TRBJ1-4; D unclear. This CDR3 has 16 residues. From germline, CDR1 is SGHVS and CDR2 FNYEAQ. Trimming cost V 1 base and J 0 bases, with 9 bases left between them. As DNA, the CDR3 is TGTGCCAGCAGCTTAGGCAGCGAAGCAACTAATGAAAAACTGTTTTTT. It specifies CASSLGSEATNEKLFF.

Points on this clone: Other DNA sequences in this specimen translate into the identical CDR3. This chain uses TRBV9 with TRBJ1-5; D possibly corresponds to TRBD1 (5 bases). With 1 base removed from V and 4 bases from J, the gap between germline ends came to 12 bases. There are 15 residues in the CDR3. Germline V CDR1 and CDR2: SGDLS, YYNGEE. The CDR3 is CASSVFDSPNQPQHF. CDR3 nucleotide sequence: TGTGCCAGCAGCGTATTCGACAGCCCGAATCAGCCCCAGCATTTT.

The V and J genes are TRBV7-9 and TRBJ1-1; D may be TRBD1 (5 bases). CDR3 length equals 17 residues. Trimming took 0 bases from V and 7 from J, leaving 21 bases between them. Looked up from germline, CDR1 is SEHNR and CDR2 is FQNEAQ (reference sequence). The CDR3: CASSLARNSLERGEAFF. CDR3 DNA: TGTGCCAGCAGCTTAGCGAGGAACAGTCTCGAAAGGGGTGAAGCTTTCTTT.

The genes are TRBV6-1 and TRBJ2-3; 7 nucleotides agree with TRBD1. The trim removed 4 bases at V and 6 bases at J, leaving 4 bases unmatched. Germline loops: CDR1 MNHNS, CDR2 SASEGT. The CDR3 covers 13 residues. CDR3 coding DNA: TGTGCCAGCAGTGTAGACAGGGCGGATACGCAGTATTTT. It translates to CASSVDRADTQYF.

J is TRBJ1-3 and V is TRBV7-2, with 10 bases identical to TRBD1. Germline V CDR1 and CDR2: SGHTA, FQGNSA. V dropped 0 bases and J dropped 3; count of bases not matched to a gene: 8. This CDR3 has 18 residues. Written as DNA, the CDR3 is TGTGCCAGCAGCTTAGCAGTGACAGGGGGCTTAAGTGGAAACACCATATATTTT. It translates to CASSLAVTGGLSGNTIYF.

V and J are TRBV7-2 and TRBJ2-1, with D possibly matching TRBD2 (6 bases). This CDR3 comprises 15 residues. Germline CDR1 is SGHTA and CDR2 is FQGNSA. The V and J ends lost 3 bases and 1 base respectively, with 10 bases between them. DNA of the CDR3: TGTGCCAGCAGCTTTAGCGGATCGTCCTACAATGAGCAGTTCTTC. Translation gives CASSFSGSSYNEQFF.

This chain connects TRBV19 to TRBJ2-1, with D tentatively TRBD2 (5 bases). The CDR3 length is 14 residues. V dropped 7 bases and J dropped 10 bases, with 20 bases sitting between them. Germline loops: CDR1 LNHDA, CDR2 SQIVND (reference sequence). The CDR3 reads CASKTTDLSGEQFF. DNA for the CDR3: TGTGCCAGTAAGACTACGGATTTGTCTGGAGAGCAGTTCTTC.

The rearrangement joins TRBV29-1 to TRBJ1-5; D might be TRBD1 (6 bases). From germline, CDR1 is SQVTM and CDR2 ANQGSEA. This CDR3 comprises 15 residues. V dropped 1 base and J dropped 11 bases, with 21 bases sitting between them. The CDR3 DNA reads TGCAGCGTTGAAGTGGGCGTGGGGGGGCGAGGGTCCCAGCATTTT. Translating gives CSVEVGVGGRGSQHF.

The chain couples TRBV4-2 to TRBJ2-7, with D possibly TRBD1 on 6 matching bases. The germline V and J ends were trimmed by 10 bases and 2 bases, with 12 bases remaining between them. This CDR3 has 12 amino acids. Germline V lookup: CDR1 LGHNA, CDR2 YNFKEQ. CDR3 DNA sequence: TGTGCCACTTTAGGACAGACCTACGAGCAGTACTTC. Its translation is CATLGQTYEQYF.

The rearrangement links TRBV5-6 to TRBJ1-6, with 11 bases fitting TRBD1. Germline V gene lookup returns CDR1 SGHDT and CDR2 YYEEEE. The CDR3 totals 17 residues. Unmatched junction bases numbered 9, after V lost 0 bases and J lost 10 bases. This CDR3 reads CASSLAGDRGMESPLHF. The CDR3 DNA follows: TGTGCCAGCAGCTTGGCGGGGGACAGGGGGATGGAGTCACCCCTCCACTTT.

The V call is TRBV5-4, the J call TRBJ2-3; TRBD2 might be the D (5 bases). Germline lookup yields CDR1 SGHNT and CDR2 YYREEE (reference sequence). This CDR3 has 14 residues. Trimming shortened V by 0 bases and J by 3 bases, and 8 bases separated the two germline ends. The CDR3 nucleotides read TGTGCCAGCAGCTTGGTGAGGGAAACAGATACGCAGTATTTT. Translating it yields CASSLVRETDTQYF.

The V gene is TRBV28, the J gene TRBJ1-2; D gene ambiguous. V gave up 3 bases and J gave up 0 bases, with 11 bases separating them. The CDR3 contains 15 residues. The germline V gene has CDR1 MDHEN and CDR2 SYDVKM. The CDR3 DNA sequence: TGTGCCAGCAGTTTGTTAGGAGCAGCTAACTATGGCTACACCTTC. Its translation: CASSLLGAANYGYTF.

The J gene is TRBJ1-5, the V gene TRBV6-1; 7 bases line up with TRBD1. With 8 bases clipped from V and 3 bases from J, the junction kept 1 base outside the gene matches. The CDR3 spans 12 residues. The germline CDR1 and CDR2 sequences are MNHNS and SASEGT. In DNA, the CDR3 is TGTGCCAGCGGACAGGACAATCAGCCCCAGCATTTT. Translated, it gives CASGQDNQPQHF.

The chain joins TRBV6-6 to TRBJ2-1; D is unresolved. CDR1 is MNHNY, CDR2 SVGAGI, per germline (reference sequence). The CDR3 covers 14 residues. V was clipped by 4 bases and J by 3 bases, with 10 bases between them. The chain's CDR3 is CASSSASRYNEQFF. CDR3 sequence (DNA): TGTGCCAGCAGTTCAGCGAGCCGCTACAATGAGCAGTTCTTC.

The rearrangement links TRBV2 to TRBJ2-3; possibly TRBD2 for D (7 bases). The germline gives CDR1 SNHLY, CDR2 FYNNEI. V gave up 6 bases and J gave up 3 bases, with 13 bases separating them. The length of the CDR3 is 14 residues. The CDR3 nucleotides read TGTGCCAGCAGACAGGGAGGGAGTACAGATACGCAGTATTTT. It encodes CASRQGGSTDTQYF.

V gene TRBV6-5 combines with J gene TRBJ2-3, with 7 bases identical to TRBD1. The ends lost 5 bases at V and 2 bases at J; junction bases unmatched: 4. The CDR3 is 14 residues long. The germline CDR1 and CDR2 sequences are MNHEY and SVGAGI. In nucleotides, the CDR3 is TGTGCCAGCAGTAGACAGGGTTTCACAGATACGCAGTATTTT. Its translation: CASSRQGFTDTQYF.

The rearrangement joins TRBV7-8 to TRBJ1-5, with 7 bases matching TRBD1. With 4 bases clipped from V and 7 bases from J, the junction kept 4 bases outside the gene matches. The CDR3 consists of 13 residues. CDR1 and CDR2 (germline): SGHVS, FQNEAQ. In nucleotides, the CDR3 is TGTGCCAGCAGCTACACAGGGGAGCAGCCCCAGCATTTT. Translation: CASSYTGEQPQHF.

The rearrangement joins TRBV28 to TRBJ2-1; tentatively, D is TRBD1 (7 bases). This CDR3 has 16 amino acids. Germline V gene sequence: CDR1 MDHEN, CDR2 SYDVKM. V lost 3 bases and J 7 bases, leaving 19 bases between the germline ends. The CDR3 region is CASSLGGRGRGNEQFF. In DNA form, the CDR3 reads TGTGCCAGCAGTTTGGGGGGTAGGGGCAGGGGGAATGAGCAGTTCTTC. The entire variable domain, with the rest obtained from reference TRBV28 and TRBJ2-1, is as follows: DVKVTQSSRYLVKRTGEKVFLECVQDMDHENMFWYRQDPGLGLRLIYFSYDVKMKEKGDIPEGYSVSREKKERFSLILESASTNQTSMYLCASSLGGRGRGNEQFFGPGTRLTVL.

This clone was seen once. The genes are TRBV28 and TRBJ2-5, with D possibly being TRBD2 (6 bases). Germline assignment: CDR1 MDHEN and CDR2 SYDVKM. V shed 7 bases and J shed 4 bases, with 13 bases lying between them. This CDR3 comprises 13 residues. The CDR3 spells CASNPAGRETQYF. The CDR3 DNA reads as TGTGCCAGCAACCCGGCGGGGAGAGAGACCCAGTACTTC.

The chain has TRBV5-5 and TRBJ2-7, with 14 bases lining up with TRBD2. The CDR3 covers 17 residues. Germline trimming cut 4 bases from V and 1 base from J; bases unmatched to any gene: 7. CDR1 and CDR2 (germline): SGHKS, YYEKEE (reference sequence). The CDR3 loop is CASSPGTSGGWSYEQYF. The CDR3 DNA sequence: TGTGCCAGCAGCCCTGGGACTAGCGGGGGCTGGTCCTACGAGCAGTACTTC. The whole variable domain, remainder taken from reference TRBV5-5 and TRBJ2-7, is DAGVTQSPTHLIKTRGQQVTLRCSPISGHKSVSWYQQVLGQGPQFIFQYYEKEERGRGNFPDRFSARQFPNYSSELNVNALLLGDSALYLCASSPGTSGGWSYEQYFGPGTRLTVT.

This clone appeared a single time. The J gene is TRBJ2-1, the V gene TRBV5-4; the match to TRBD1 covers 7 bases. CDR1 and CDR2 from the germline V gene are SGHNT and YYREEE (reference sequence). V lost 2 bases, J lost 2 bases, and 4 bases stayed unmatched. The CDR3 is 15 residues long. The CDR3 loop is CASSLDRDPYNEQFF. The CDR3 nucleotides are TGTGCCAGCAGCTTAGACAGGGACCCCTACAATGAGCAGTTCTTC.

The rearrangement joins TRBV12-5 to TRBJ1-1, with a tentative D call TRBD1 (5 bases). The V gene lost 4 bases and the J gene lost 9 bases, with 15 bases spanning the gap. The germline gives CDR1 LGHNT, CDR2 FRNRAP. This CDR3 region has 13 residues. The CDR3 is CASGWEGTDKAFF. CDR3 in DNA: TGTGCTAGTGGTTGGGAGGGGACGGATAAAGCTTTCTTT. Drawing the rest from reference TRBV12-5 and TRBJ1-1, the complete variable domain is DARVTQTPRHKVTEMGQEVTMRCQPILGHNTVFWYRQTMMQGLELLAYFRNRAPLDDSGMPKDRFSAEMPDATLATLKIQPSEPRDSAVYFCASGWEGTDKAFFGQGTRLTVV.

CDR3 region: CASSLSGGDDNEQFF. CDR3 nucleotides: TGTGCCAGCAGTCTAAGCGGGGGGGACGACAATGAGCAGTTCTTC. This chain joins TRBV5-4 and TRBJ2-1; 10 nucleotides match TRBD2. Trimming removed 5 bases from V and 5 bases from J; junction bases left unmatched: 7. The CDR3 contains 15 residues. Germline-derived CDR1 and CDR2 are SGHNT and YYREEE (reference sequence). Drawing the rest from reference TRBV5-4 and TRBJ2-1, the complete variable domain is ETGVTQSPTHLIKTRGQQVTLRCSSQSGHNTVSWYQQALGQGPQFIFQYYREEENGRGNFPPRFSGLQFPNYSSELNVNALELDDSALYLCASSLSGGDDNEQFFGPGTRLTVL.

Notes on this clone: The sample carries other DNA sequences with the same CDR3. This rearrangement joins TRBV19 to TRBJ2-7; 10 nucleotides match TRBD2. V lost 6 bases to trimming and J lost 0 bases; unmatched junction nucleotides: 2. The CDR3 totals 14 residues. Germline V gene lookup returns CDR1 LNHDA and CDR2 SQIVND (reference sequence). The CDR3 coding sequence is TGTGCCAGTAGAGCGGGGGGGAGCTCCTACGAGCAGTACTTC. Translating gives CASRAGGSSYEQYF.

The CDR3 DNA sequence: TGTGCCAGCAGCTTAGCGGGGGGGCACACAGATACGCAGTATTTT. Translated, it gives CASSLAGGHTDTQYF. The chain links TRBV7-9 to TRBJ2-3; perhaps TRBD2 as D (7 bases). Germline values: CDR1 SEHNR, CDR2 FQNEAQ (reference sequence). CDR3 length: 15 amino acids. V lost 0 bases, J lost 2 bases, and 9 bases lay in between.

J is TRBJ2-5 and V is TRBV7-6; TRBD2 might be the D (5 bases). This CDR3 has 15 amino acids. Germline V lookup: CDR1 SGHVS, CDR2 FNYEAQ. The V end lost 5 bases, the J end lost 1 base, and 14 bases lay between the germline ends. The CDR3 DNA sequence: TGTGCCAGCAGCCAACCCCAGCGGCCCCAAGAGACCCAGTACTTC. It yields the protein CASSQPQRPQETQYF. Complete variable domain (other parts from reference TRBV7-6 and TRBJ2-5): GAGVSQSPRYKVTKRGQDVALRCDPISGHVSLYWYRQALGQGPEFLTYFNYEAQQDKSGLPNDRFSAERPEGSISTLTIQRTEQRDSAMYRCASSQPQRPQETQYFGPGTRLLVL.

This clone was recorded only once. The chain couples TRBV7-2 to TRBJ2-7; D might be TRBD1 (5 bases). V was trimmed by 3 bases and J by 3 bases, leaving 21 bases between them. This CDR3 has 17 amino acids. Germline loops: CDR1 SGHTA, CDR2 FQGNSA. CDR3 protein: CASSFTLNRWVYYEQYF. CDR3 DNA: TGTGCCAGCAGCTTCACCCTCAACAGGTGGGTGTACTACGAGCAGTACTTC. The full variable domain, in which reference TRBV7-2 and TRBJ2-7 provide the parts outside the CDR3, is GAGVSQSPSNKVTEKGKDVELRCDPISGHTALYWYRQSLGQGLEFLIYFQGNSAPDKSGLPSDRFSAERTGGSVSTLTIQRTQQEDSAVYLCASSFTLNRWVYYEQYFGPGTRLTVT.

This clone was counted between two and nine times. The chain has TRBV7-9 and TRBJ2-5, with D tentatively TRBD1 (6 bases). Germline V CDR1 and CDR2: SEHNR, FQNEAQ (reference sequence). V gave up 5 bases and J gave up 4 bases, with 11 bases separating them. The CDR3 extends over 13 amino acids. The CDR3 bases are TGTGCCAGCAGCACGCGACAGGTAGAGACCCAGTACTTC. The encoded protein is CASSTRQVETQYF.